This record looks at one T cell receptor beta chain sequence and its context. Its target antigen remains unknown. One base away there is no much larger clone; base qualities are not given. The sample belongs to a study of shared clonotypes between healthy human individuals (TCRdb year 2020). Background for the entire study: The cohort comprised a couple of women and three men aged 18 to 49 years. Per donor, three plates each were used for CD4 naive and CD4 memory, two for CD8 naive, and one for CD8 memory. Blood TCR repertoires of a handful of healthy adults were deeply sequenced to estimate repertoire size and the extent of clonotype sharing between individuals. Libraries were prepared and TCR repertoires were sequenced by different laboratories using diverse techniques, in order to increase sequencing depth and limit assay-specific biases. Leukapheresis yielded between about 0.85 and 10 billion PBMCs per donor.

The germline V gene gives CDR1 as MNHEY and CDR2 as SVGAGI. Its CDR3 holds 15 amino acids, cysteine through phenylalanine. The CDR3 DNA has 45 bases and is translated from base 1. Unmatched junction bases come to 6, with V trimmed by 4 bases and J by 5 bases. The donors were healthy, HIV-negative adults with no recently reported acute infections or vaccinations. All donors were Caucasian adults living in Nashville, Tennessee, USA. CD4+ T cells were enriched by magnetic negative selection, after which naive cells were positively selected on CD45RA and the negative fraction was taken as the memory subset. Blood was collected by leukapheresis, and PBMCs were isolated by Ficoll-Histopaque density gradient centrifugation and then cryopreserved in liquid nitrogen vapor phase. Analytical flow cytometry was used to check the purity and quantity of every magnetically sorted T cell population. Each sorted fraction had its genomic DNA isolated and then quantified by UV absorbance on a Nanodrop 2000c.

Using the deep immunoSEQ assay, TCR CDR3 regions were amplified from genomic DNA by multiplex PCR. Extracted genomic DNA from each cell subset was spread evenly across all wells of several immunoSEQ 96-well plates, with each plate serving as a replicate. For sorted subsets, each replicate PCR was loaded with 200 to 250 ng genomic DNA, equivalent to 25,000 to 35,000 T cell genomes. Purified libraries were quantified with a Qubit 3.0 fluorometer, sized on a Bioanalyzer 2100, and re-quantified with the KAPA Library Quantification kit. Every immunoSEQ 96-well plate was sequenced on a dedicated single-read 150-cycle Illumina NextSeq 550 flow cell. For the original study's pipeline: Because only junctional sequences without quality scores were contained in the immunoSEQ output, filtering matching that applied to full-length reads could not be performed. To assign V/J genes and CDR3, sequences were annotated using PyIR, a Python wrapper for IgBLAST v1.9, with IMGT germline references. Reads were removed for weak V/J assignments (E-value above 1e-6), missing CDR3, stop codons, out-of-frame junctions, or ambiguous translated residues. A V3J clonotype was defined by an identical inferred V gene, J gene, and CDR3 amino acid sequence. To compute the percentage overlap between repertoires, the number of shared unique clonotypes was divided by the size of the smaller repertoire. Repertoire richness was assessed with RTK rarefaction, the Chao1 estimator, and Recon v2.1 estimates of unobserved clonotypes. OLGA was used to compute generation probabilities for all TCRbeta clonotypes that the gDNA method yielded from a handful of donors. TCRdb's version of the immuneACCESS table is confined to in-frame rearrangements and falls short of the full clone set. An unresolved V gene accounts for under half of the shortfall where checked; the remainder is of unknown origin. Clonal size and the V and J genes are those of that table, whereas D and trimming came from the DNA. This sample lists about 1.1 million clones; around three quarters were detected once. Roughly 0.65% of the sample is taken by the ten largest.

Results and caveats for the whole study, not just this receptor: Sampling was restricted to blood, and TCR repertoires in tissues likely differ from the TCR repertoires found in blood. Even with the large sequencing depth, rarefaction of the sorted-subset datasets indicated that sequencing was incomplete. The small number of donors limited the genetic and exposure-history diversity represented. Compared with non-shared clonotypes, clonotypes shared by all four sorted-subset donors had higher generation probabilities. Pairwise subsampling led to the expectation that sequencing depth would affect the degree of clonotype sharing among donors. Naive subsets generally had larger estimated clonotype richness than memory subsets. When four donors were compared, the shared fraction of clonotypes was about 5.4% for naive CD4, around 3.6% for naive CD8, roughly 2.5% for memory CD4, and under 0.5% for memory CD8.

The rearrangement combines TRBV6-5 with TRBJ2-7, with 12 bases in between that match TRBD2. Sequences were obtained from memory CD4+ T cells from PBMCs. According to the study, the label for this sample's cell subset or site signals: CD45RA-negative fraction. The receptor's source is a young man in good health. Some clones in this sample may be carry-over from other donors' samples. The DNA sequence reads TGTGCCAGCAGTTCCCGCCTAGCGGGAGGGGACGAGCAGTACTTC. Translated, this gives CASSSRLAGGDEQYF.